A selection of T cell receptor beta chains follows, all from one sample in a study of beta chain features in type 1 diabetes. Data came from immunoSEQ multiplex PCR; TCRdb stores just in-frame clones and leaves some out. The repertoire consists of some 290,000 clones, with 14% occurring once and the leading ten covering under 0.02%. Source material: naive CD4+ T cells from blood. The receptors shown here come from a man between 25 and 39 years old with type 1 diabetes. CDR3s include the opening cysteine and the closing phenylalanine or tryptophan. The D gene is left open where the match is weak. For some rows the clone size is stated as once, few or many, or as a class when expanded; others skip it.

V: TRBV6-5; D: TRBD2; size: few; J: TRBJ2-1; CDR3: CASSYSGTSDIDEQFF; DNA: TGTGCCAGCAGTTACTCGGGGACTAGTGATATCGATGAGCAGTTCTTC
V: TRBV5-1; D: TRBD1; size: once; J: TRBJ2-7; CDR3: CASSSPRQGGAYEQYF; DNA: TGCGCCAGCAGCTCCCCCCGACAGGGGGGCGCCTACGAGCAGTACTTC
V: TRBV5-1; D: TRBD1; size: few; J: TRBJ1-2; CDR3: CASSWDSPNYGYTF; DNA: TGCGCCAGCAGCTGGGACAGCCCTAACTATGGCTACACCTTC
V: TRBV7-2; D: TRBD1; size: .; J: TRBJ1-2; CDR3: CASSLEGTGAGYTF; DNA: TGTGCCAGCAGCTTAGAAGGGACAGGGGCAGGCTACACCTTC
V: TRBV19; D: .; size: .; J: TRBJ2-1; CDR3: CASSIWTSSYNEQFF; DNA: TGTGCCAGTAGTATCTGGACATCTTCCTACAATGAGCAGTTCTTC
V: TRBV6-1; D: TRBD2; size: few; J: TRBJ2-1; CDR3: CASSESSGSDEQFF; DNA: TGTGCCAGCAGTGAAAGTAGCGGGAGCGATGAGCAGTTCTTC
V: TRBV30; D: TRBD2; size: few; J: TRBJ2-5; CDR3: CAWGSSGSIKTQYF; DNA: TGTGCCTGGGGTTCGAGCGGGAGTATAAAGACCCAGTACTTC
V: TRBV9; D: TRBD2; size: few; J: TRBJ2-1; CDR3: CASNPIAGSEQFF; DNA: TGTGCCAGCAATCCTATAGCGGGTAGTGAGCAGTTCTTC
V: TRBV5-1; D: .; size: few; J: TRBJ2-7; CDR3: CASSLGGDSYEQYF; DNA: TGCGCCAGCAGCTTAGGAGGAGACTCCTACGAGCAGTACTTC
V: TRBV18; D: .; size: .; J: TRBJ2-7; CDR3: CASSPGAAKDEQYF; DNA: TGTGCCAGCTCACCAGGGGCTGCAAAGGACGAGCAGTACTTC
V: TRBV6-1; D: TRBD1; size: .; J: TRBJ2-3; CDR3: CASREDRVADTQYF; DNA: TGTGCCAGCAGGGAGGACAGGGTTGCAGATACGCAGTATTTT
V: TRBV4-3; D: TRBD1; size: few; J: TRBJ2-7; CDR3: CASSQAGQGFYEQYF; DNA: TGCGCCAGCAGCCAAGCGGGACAGGGGTTTTACGAGCAGTACTTC
V: TRBV4-3; D: TRBD1; size: few; J: TRBJ2-5; CDR3: CASSQRGQGAETQYF; DNA: TGCGCCAGCAGCCAACGGGGGCAGGGGGCTGAGACCCAGTACTTC
V: TRBV4-3; D: .; size: few; J: TRBJ2-1; CDR3: CASSPTASASEQFF; DNA: TGCGCCAGCAGTCCTACTGCTAGCGCGAGTGAGCAGTTCTTC
V: TRBV29-1; D: TRBD2; size: .; J: TRBJ2-5; CDR3: CSALLAGAQETQYF; DNA: TGCAGCGCTCTACTAGCGGGGGCACAAGAGACCCAGTACTTC
V: TRBV18; D: .; size: .; J: TRBJ1-1; CDR3: CASSSYSGNTEAFF; DNA: TGTGCCAGCTCCTCTTACTCTGGGAACACTGAAGCTTTCTTT
V: TRBV9; D: .; size: .; J: TRBJ2-7; CDR3: CASSPREASYEQYF; DNA: TGTGCCAGCAGCCCCCGGGAAGCATCCTACGAGCAGTACTTC
V: TRBV2; D: TRBD2; size: few; J: TRBJ2-6; CDR3: CASGGRTGANVLTF; DNA: TGTGCCAGCGGCGGGAGGACTGGGGCCAACGTCCTGACTTTC
V: TRBV6-4; D: TRBD2; size: .; J: TRBJ2-1; CDR3: CASSAAGGYNEQFF; DNA: TGTGCCAGCAGTGCGGCGGGAGGCTACAATGAGCAGTTCTTC
V: TRBV11-1; D: TRBD1; size: few; J: TRBJ1-2; CDR3: CASSNHRGHSYGYTF; DNA: TGTGCCAGCAGCAACCACAGGGGACATTCCTATGGCTACACCTTC
V: TRBV7-2; D: TRBD1; size: .; J: TRBJ2-7; CDR3: CASSRRDSPYEQYF; DNA: TGTGCCAGCAGCCGCCGGGACAGTCCTTACGAGCAGTACTTC
V: TRBV29-1; D: .; size: few; J: TRBJ1-1; CDR3: CSVKQQYTEAFF; DNA: TGCAGCGTTAAACAGCAATACACTGAAGCTTTCTTT
V: TRBV2; D: .; size: .; J: TRBJ1-5; CDR3: CASSGGKQPQHF; DNA: TGTGCCAGCAGTGGAGGAAAACAGCCCCAGCATTTT
V: TRBV4-2; D: .; size: .; J: TRBJ1-4; CDR3: CASSQDSQPTNEKLFF; DNA: TGTGCCAGCAGCCAAGATAGCCAACCAACTAATGAAAAACTGTTTTTT
V: TRBV6-6; D: .; size: .; J: TRBJ1-5; CDR3: CASSPSDSNQPQHF; DNA: TGTGCCAGCAGTCCGTCGGACAGTAATCAGCCCCAGCATTTT
V: TRBV10-2; D: .; size: few; J: TRBJ2-1; CDR3: CASTGQQKGNEQFF; DNA: TGCGCCAGCACCGGACAACAAAAAGGCAATGAGCAGTTCTTC
V: TRBV7-9; D: .; size: .; J: TRBJ2-2; CDR3: CASSSRDSSTGELFF; DNA: TGTGCCAGCAGCTCCCGGGACTCGAGCACCGGGGAGCTGTTTTTT
V: TRBV10-3; D: .; size: .; J: TRBJ2-1; CDR3: CAISDYRENEQFF; DNA: TGTGCCATCAGTGATTACAGGGAAAATGAGCAGTTCTTC
V: TRBV6-1; D: .; size: .; J: TRBJ2-3; CDR3: CASSAGSVDTQYF; DNA: TGTGCCAGCAGCGCAGGGTCCGTAGATACGCAGTATTTT
V: TRBV7-2; D: TRBD1; size: few; J: TRBJ2-1; CDR3: CASSLYRTGGNEQFF; DNA: TGTGCCAGCAGCTTATACCGGACAGGGGGCAATGAGCAGTTCTTC
V: TRBV2; D: TRBD1; size: .; J: TRBJ2-3; CDR3: CASRPRQGAMGTQYF; DNA: TGTGCCAGCAGACCGAGACAGGGCGCTATGGGTACGCAGTATTTT
V: TRBV15; D: TRBD1; size: .; J: TRBJ2-5; CDR3: CATSGRRDRGRETQYF; DNA: TGTGCCACCAGCGGCCGCCGGGACAGGGGGCGAGAGACCCAGTACTTC
V: TRBV5-6; D: TRBD1; size: .; J: TRBJ2-7; CDR3: CASRRGTGGGSYEQYF; DNA: TGTGCCAGCAGGAGAGGAACAGGGGGCGGATCCTACGAGCAGTACTTC
V: TRBV30; D: TRBD1; size: .; J: TRBJ1-6; CDR3: CAWSALGQDNSPLHF; DNA: TGTGCCTGGAGCGCGTTGGGACAGGATAATTCACCCCTCCACTTT
V: TRBV18; D: .; size: few; J: TRBJ2-4; CDR3: CASSPVWSRENIQYF; DNA: TGTGCCAGCTCACCAGTGTGGAGCCGGGAAAACATTCAGTACTTC